The 32 T cell receptor beta chains in this list originate from one sample, sequenced in a study of neurological immune-mediated disorders. TCRdb processed the 5' RACE reads anew with MiXCR; each CDR3 protein has one entry. The repertoire holds under 90,000 distinct CDR3 sequences, about 9% seen once, with about 1.7% in the top ten. The material sequenced was PBMCs. These receptors all come from a man between 45 and 60 years old in good health.

This clonotype was seen ten or more times. J is TRBJ2-1 and V is TRBV15, with 8 bases fitting TRBD1. This CDR3 region has 17 residues. The V gene end was trimmed by 0 bases and the J gene end by 3 bases; junction bases not matched to a gene: 7. Germline lookup yields CDR1 LNHNV and CDR2 YYDKDF (reference sequence). The CDR3 protein is CATSRDQRTGNYNEQFF. DNA of the CDR3: TGTGCCACCAGCAGAGATCAGAGGACAGGGAACTACAATGAGCAGTTCTTC.

This clonotype was counted a few times. The chain links TRBV20-1 to TRBJ2-1; TRBD1 agrees at 9 bases. CDR1 DFQATT and CDR2 SNEGSKA come from the germline V gene (reference sequence). The CDR3 totals 14 residues. Trimming took 3 bases from V and 10 from J; bases not matched to a gene: 10. The CDR3: CSASEGQGTGEQFF. CDR3 in DNA: TGCAGTGCTAGTGAGGGACAGGGAACGGGCGAGCAGTTCTTC.

This clonotype was recorded many times. This rearrangement joins TRBV2 to TRBJ2-5; tentatively, D is TRBD1 (5 bases). V lost 3 bases to trimming and J lost 4 bases, with 18 bases between them. The CDR3 is made up of 16 amino acids. Germline V gives CDR1 SNHLY, CDR2 FYNNEI. For the CDR3, the DNA is TGTGCCAGCAGTGAGAGCCAGGGCGTTTGGGGAGAGACCCAGTACTTC. Translated: CASSESQGVWGETQYF.

This clonotype was seen once. Sequence at one end of the junction differs from germline and may be a read error. The chain combines TRBV4-1 with TRBJ2-3; 9 bases are shared with TRBD2. This CDR3 comprises 17 residues. Germline CDR1 and CDR2: MGHRA and YSYEKL. The CDR3 sequence is CVSSHEGSGGRTDTQYF. The CDR3 nucleotides read TGCGTCAGCAGCCATGAGGGGAGCGGGGGGCGTACAGATACGCAGTATTTT.

This clonotype was observed a handful of times. The rearrangement joins TRBV6-2 or TRBV6-3 to TRBJ2-7; 12 bases agree with TRBD2. The CDR3 has 15 amino acids. Trimming at V came to 6 bases and at J to 3 bases, leaving 6 bases not matched to a gene. Germline V gene data show CDR1 as MNHEY and CDR2 as SVGEGT. The DNA of the CDR3 is TGTGCCAGCAGACACGGGACTAGCGGGTTCTACGAGCAGTACTTC. It codes for CASRHGTSGFYEQYF.

This clonotype appeared many times. The chain carries TRBV7-9 and TRBJ1-6; maybe TRBD1 (5 bases). In germline, CDR1 is SEHNR, CDR2 FQNEAQ (reference sequence). This CDR3 comprises 17 residues. Trimming took off 3 bases at V and 8 bases at J, with 20 bases between the two ends. CDR3: CASSFYRGGEVDSPLHF. CDR3 DNA sequence: TGTGCCAGCAGCTTCTATCGCGGGGGAGAAGTGGATTCACCCCTCCACTTT.

This clonotype showed up many times. This chain links TRBV29-1 with TRBJ2-3, with unresolved D. From germline, CDR1 is SQVTM and CDR2 ANQGSEA. This CDR3 contains 13 residues. Trimming stripped 2 bases from V and 0 bases from J, with 6 bases between. The chain's CDR3 is CSVEISSTDTQYF. The CDR3 DNA reads TGCAGCGTTGAAATCTCTAGCACAGATACGCAGTATTTT.

This clonotype has at least ten counts. This chain uses TRBV5-1 with TRBJ1-4; the D is unclear. This CDR3 has 15 residues. The germline V and J ends were trimmed by 0 bases and 0 bases, with 6 bases remaining between them. Germline values: CDR1 SGHRS, CDR2 YFSETQ. The CDR3 reads CASSLVGTTNEKLFF. The CDR3 nucleotides are TGCGCCAGCAGCTTGGTTGGAACAACTAATGAAAAACTGTTTTTT.

The J gene is TRBJ2-7, the V gene TRBV7-6; maybe TRBD2 (5 bases). Germline assignment: CDR1 SGHVS and CDR2 FNYEAQ. The CDR3 extends over 14 amino acids. The V and J ends lost 6 bases and 0 bases respectively, with 12 bases between them. The CDR3 reads CASRRGMNSYEQYF. CDR3 sequence (DNA): TGTGCCAGCAGGAGAGGGATGAACTCCTACGAGCAGTACTTC.

Ten or more counts support this clonotype. The V gene is TRBV28, the J gene TRBJ2-7; D is unresolved. CDR3 length: 12 amino acids. V was cut by 3 bases and J by 2 bases, with 5 bases left in between. Looked up from germline, CDR1 is MDHEN and CDR2 is SYDVKM. CDR3 protein: CASSLAPYEQYF. CDR3 DNA sequence: TGTGCCAGCAGTTTGGCGCCCTACGAGCAGTACTTC.

This clonotype was counted at least ten times. The V gene is TRBV27, the J gene TRBJ2-7, with 10 bases aligning to TRBD2. CDR3 size: 15 residues. After removal of 4 bases from V and 5 bases from J, the junction contained 8 bases not matched to a gene. CDR1 is MNHEY and CDR2 is SMNVEV in the germline V gene (reference sequence). The CDR3 loop reads CASSCDLAGEHEQYF. Written as DNA, the CDR3 is TGTGCCAGCAGTTGCGATCTAGCGGGAGAGCACGAGCAGTACTTC.

Many counts were recorded for this clonotype. CDR3 residues: CSARPGTGGSGANVLTF. The CDR3 DNA sequence: TGCAGTGCTAGGCCCGGGACAGGGGGCTCTGGGGCCAACGTCCTGACTTTC. This rearrangement joins TRBV20-1 to TRBJ2-6; 11 bases fit TRBD1. CDR1 is DFQATT, CDR2 SNEGSKA, per germline (reference sequence). This CDR3 region has 17 residues. After removal of 3 bases from V and 0 bases from J, the junction contained 4 bases not matched to a gene.

The table lists this clonotype with many counts. The chain has TRBV20-1 and TRBJ1-5; a weak D match, TRBD1 (6 bases). Germline V gives CDR1 DFQATT, CDR2 SNEGSKA (reference sequence). The CDR3 has 13 residues. V dropped 4 bases and J dropped 5 bases, with 12 bases sitting between them. The CDR3 DNA sequence: TGCAGTGCTAACCGACAGGAGTATCAGCCCCAGCATTTT. Amino acid sequence: CSANRQEYQPQHF.

This clonotype was picked up many times. V is TRBV3-1 and J is TRBJ2-5, with TRBD1 as a possible D gene (5 bases). V gave up 8 bases and J gave up 5 bases, with 9 bases separating them. CDR3 length: 11 residues. From germline, CDR1 is LGHDT and CDR2 YNNKEL (reference sequence). CDR3 bases: TGTGCCAGCGAATCAGGGGAGACCCAGTACTTC. Translating gives CASESGETQYF.

In this sample, this clonotype turned up many times. The chain recombines TRBV18 with TRBJ2-7, with 8 bases that match TRBD2. This CDR3 is 17 amino acids long. The germline gives CDR1 KGHSH, CDR2 LQKENI. V trimming: 6 bases; J trimming: 2 bases; junction bases outside the gene matches: 15. CDR3 coding DNA: TGTGCCAGCTCCCCTAATAGGGGCGGGAGGCTTCCCTACGAGCAGTACTTC. Encoded protein: CASSPNRGGRLPYEQYF.

This clonotype was counted many times. J is TRBJ1-2 and V is TRBV5-1; D is uncertain. This CDR3 has 14 residues. Per germline, CDR1 SGHRS and CDR2 YFSETQ. Trimming stripped 0 bases from V and 0 bases from J, with 6 bases between. CDR3 DNA: TGCGCCAGCAGCTTGGAGGGCCCTAACTATGGCTACACCTTC. Its protein is CASSLEGPNYGYTF. The variable domain in full, completed from reference TRBV5-1 and TRBJ1-2, reads KAGVTQTPRYLIKTRGQQVTLSCSPISGHRSVSWYQQTPGQGLQFLFEYFSETQRNKGNFPGRFSGRQFSNSRSEMNVSTLELGDSALYLCASSLEGPNYGYTFGSGTRLTVV.

In this sample, this clonotype turned up many times. The chain uses TRBV20-1 and TRBJ2-2; 7 positions match TRBD2. The CDR3 loop spans 17 amino acids. Germline CDR1 is DFQATT and CDR2 is SNEGSKA (reference sequence). The V gene end was trimmed by 3 bases and the J gene end by 1 base; junction bases not matched to a gene: 11. The CDR3 is CSARGGRGGGNTGELFF. CDR3 DNA: TGCAGTGCTAGGGGCGGTCGAGGCGGGGGGAACACCGGGGAGCTGTTTTTT.

This clonotype has a count of ten or more. The rearrangement joins TRBV7-3 to TRBJ2-3, with D hard to call. V lost 1 base to trimming and J lost 7 bases, with 18 bases between them. Germline V gene lookup returns CDR1 SGHTA and CDR2 FQGTGA. CDR3 length: 16 amino acids. The CDR3 DNA is TGTGCCAGCAGCTTAAGTCTAGAAGGGATAGGAAATACGCAGTATTTT. This encodes CASSLSLEGIGNTQYF.

This clonotype was seen ten or more times. The chain has TRBV7-9 and TRBJ1-6; no definite D call. CDR3 length equals 12 residues. Germline CDR1 reads SEHNR; CDR2 reads FQNEAQ (reference sequence). V lost 2 bases to trimming and J lost 9 bases, with 5 bases between them. The CDR3 DNA is TGTGCCAGCAGCTTACTGGCTTCACCCCTCCACTTT. This sequence encodes CASSLLASPLHF.

This clonotype has at least ten counts. CDR3 sequence reads: CASSSGTGGAYEQYF. The DNA of the CDR3 is TGTGCCAGCAGTTCCGGGACGGGGGGAGCCTACGAGCAGTACTTC. This chain joins TRBV28 and TRBJ2-7, with 7 positions matching TRBD2. The CDR3 is 15 residues long. V lost 4 bases and J lost 2; bases outside the gene matches: 8. Germline CDR1 MDHEN, CDR2 SYDVKM.

This chain joins TRBV20-1 and TRBJ2-3; a possible D gene is TRBD1 (6 bases). This CDR3 spans 17 amino acids. Germline V gene lookup returns CDR1 DFQATT and CDR2 SNEGSKA (reference sequence). V lost 6 bases and J lost 5, with 27 bases in between. The CDR3 is CSAPGSWGPGRKDTQYF. The CDR3, as DNA: TGCAGTGCCCCGGGGAGCTGGGGGCCAGGTAGAAAAGATACGCAGTATTTT.

The sample holds many counts of this clonotype. This chain joins TRBV30 and TRBJ2-1, with D possibly called TRBD1 or TRBD2 (6 bases each). The germline V gene has CDR1 GTSNPN and CDR2 SVGIG (reference sequence). This CDR3 has 14 residues. V lost 8 bases, J lost 4 bases, and 18 bases lay in between. The CDR3 sequence: CAGGGKRNYNEQFF. The CDR3, as DNA: TGTGCCGGAGGGGGGAAGCGGAATTACAATGAGCAGTTCTTC.

Points on this clonotype: A read error may be the cause here, since a much bigger clone is one base away. The chain is built from TRBV5-1 and TRBJ2-7; TRBD1 agrees at 9 bases. Germline CDR1 reads SGHRS; CDR2 reads YFSETQ. V dropped 7 bases and J dropped 6; count of bases not matched to a gene: 20. The CDR3 has 17 amino acids. The CDR3 nucleotides are TGCGCCAGCGCAACCGGGACAGGGACCGGGACCCGCCCCGAGCAGTACTTC. It encodes CASATGTGTGTRPEQYF. The complete variable domain, with remaining parts taken from reference TRBV5-1 and TRBJ2-7, reads KAGVTQTPRYLIKTRGQQVTLSCSPISGHRSVSWYQQTPGQGLQFLFEYFSETQRNKGNFPGRFSGRQFSNSRSEMNVSTLELGDSALYLCASATGTGTGTRPEQYFGPGTRLTVT.

This clonotype was detected many times. The rearrangement links TRBV6-5 to TRBJ1-1; no clear D gene. The V end lost 0 bases, the J end lost 6 bases, and 8 bases lay between the germline ends. The CDR3 is made up of 13 amino acids. The germline CDR1 and CDR2 sequences are MNHEY and SVGAGI. The CDR3 is CASSYSSGSEAFF. CDR3 DNA: TGTGCCAGCAGTTACTCGAGCGGCTCTGAAGCTTTCTTT.

This clonotype was observed many times. The J gene is TRBJ2-1, the V gene TRBV20-1; D is perhaps TRBD2 (6 bases). CDR3 size: 15 residues. V was clipped by 3 bases and J by 0 bases, with 12 bases between them. Germline CDR1 reads DFQATT; CDR2 reads SNEGSKA (reference sequence). DNA of the CDR3: TGCAGTGCTAGTGCGGGGACTTACTCCTACAATGAGCAGTTCTTC. Translating it yields CSASAGTYSYNEQFF.

In its sample, this clonotype was seen many times. V is TRBV28 and J is TRBJ2-1; TRBD2 aligns across 9 bases. Germline V gene data show CDR1 as MDHEN and CDR2 as SYDVKM. CDR3 length: 15 residues. Trimming removed 2 bases from V and 7 bases from J; junction bases left unmatched: 6. The CDR3 spells CASSLTVAGANEQFF. The CDR3 DNA reads as TGTGCCAGCAGTTTAACTGTAGCGGGAGCAAATGAGCAGTTCTTC.

In the case of this clonotype: Germline and junction disagree at one end, which may indicate a read error. The rearrangement links TRBV20-1 to TRBJ1-3; D call uncertain. This CDR3 spans 14 amino acids. The germline CDR1 and CDR2 sequences are DFQATT and SNEGSKA (reference sequence). In DNA form, the CDR3 reads TGCCGTGCTAGAGATCCAAACTCTCGAAACACCATATATTTT. Protein: CRARDPNSRNTIYF.

The table lists this clonotype with many counts. The V gene is TRBV5-5, the J gene TRBJ2-1, with D maybe TRBD1 (5 bases). Germline-derived CDR1 and CDR2 are SGHKS and YYEKEE (reference sequence). The CDR3 sequence is 15 residues long. The V end was cut by 1 base, the J end by 9 bases, with 17 bases between. CDR3 nucleotides: TGTGCCAGCAGCTTGTGGGGCAACCAGGCCGGTGAGCAGTTCTTC. Its protein product is CASSLWGNQAGEQFF.

This clonotype was counted at least ten times. The chain combines TRBV7-8 with TRBJ2-1, with TRBD2 identical over 7 bases. V dropped 5 bases and J dropped 3; count of bases not matched to a gene: 10. The germline V gene has CDR1 SGHVS and CDR2 FQNEAQ. The CDR3 runs 16 residues. CDR3 amino acids: CASSEGGGGYYNEQFF. In nucleotides, the CDR3 is TGTGCCAGCAGCGAGGGTGGGGGAGGGTACTACAATGAGCAGTTCTTC.

This clonotype occurred many times. The rearrangement links TRBV5-1 to TRBJ2-1, with D unclear. The CDR3 extends over 12 amino acids. The germline V and J ends were trimmed by 4 bases and 6 bases, with 8 bases remaining between them. Germline lookup yields CDR1 SGHRS and CDR2 YFSETQ. The CDR3 here is CASSPQGNEQFF. The CDR3 bases are TGCGCCAGCAGCCCCCAAGGCAATGAGCAGTTCTTC.

This clonotype has a count of ten or more. CDR3 protein: CSVEDSGYEQYF. The DNA for the CDR3 is TGCAGCGTTGAAGATTCGGGTTACGAGCAGTACTTC. The chain is built from TRBV29-1 and TRBJ2-7; D uncertain. Germline CDR1 SQVTM, CDR2 ANQGSEA. The CDR3 is made up of 12 amino acids. V was shortened by 0 bases and J by 4 bases, with 7 bases between the two germline ends.

Only a few counts were recorded for this clonotype. The chain links TRBV7-9 to TRBJ2-5; no reliable D call. V lost 5 bases, J lost 2 bases, and 15 bases lay in between. The CDR3 has 15 residues. Germline lookup yields CDR1 SEHNR and CDR2 FQNEAQ (reference sequence). DNA for the CDR3: TGTGCCAGCAGCGCTCGAATAGGACCTCAAGAGACCCAGTACTTC. Protein product: CASSARIGPQETQYF.